The rows below give T cell receptor beta chains drawn from one sample of a study of T cell responses to AZD1222 COVID-19 vaccine. Sequenced by immunoSEQ multiplex PCR; TCRdb stores in-frame clones only, minus some. The sample lists roughly 120,000 clones, about 92% seen once, with 2.5% to 3% in the top ten. The sequencing here drew on peripheral blood, taken on day 0 of AZD1222 vaccination. These receptors originate from an adult in good health. Both conserved end residues are part of each CDR3. The D gene is left open where the match is weak. Clone size is not always given. Where it is, it says once, few, many or a class for expanded clones.

V: TRBV28; size: -; D: -; J: TRBJ1-4; DNA: TGTGCCACCCTCTTGAGAGGGGCCACTAATGAAAAACTGTTTTTT; CDR3: CATLLRGATNEKLFF
V: TRBV28; size: -; D: TRBD1; J: TRBJ1-1; DNA: TGTGCCAGCAGACCTACAGGGGGAGGTGAAGCTTTCTTT; CDR3: CASRPTGGGEAFF
V: TRBV28; size: -; D: -; J: TRBJ1-1; DNA: TGTGCCAGCAGTGTGACAGGTTTACGTGCTTTCTTT; CDR3: CASSVTGLRAFF
V: TRBV14; size: -; D: -; J: TRBJ1-1; DNA: TGTGCCAGCAGCCACCTCTCGGACACTGAAGCTTTCTTT; CDR3: CASSHLSDTEAFF
V: TRBV7-8; size: -; D: -; J: TRBJ1-1; DNA: TGTGCCAGCAACGAACCGGGGGAATCTGAAGCTTTCTTT; CDR3: CASNEPGESEAFF
V: TRBV11-3; size: -; D: -; J: TRBJ2-1; DNA: TGTGCCAGCAGCCCGGGTGGGTTTAGGGGCAATGAGCAGTTCTTC; CDR3: CASSPGGFRGNEQFF
V: TRBV5-1; size: once; D: -; J: TRBJ2-7; DNA: TGCGCCAGCAGCTTAATACAGGTATCCGAGCAGTACTTC; CDR3: CASSLIQVSEQYF
V: TRBV7-2; size: -; D: -; J: TRBJ2-1; DNA: TGTGCCAGCAGCTTCAATCACCCCAATGAGCAGTTCTTC; CDR3: CASSFNHPNEQFF
V: TRBV28; size: -; D: TRBD1; J: TRBJ1-1; DNA: TGTGCCAGCAGTAGGGGGCACGGCACTGAAGCTTTCTTT; CDR3: CASSRGHGTEAFF
V: TRBV15; size: -; D: TRBD2; J: TRBJ2-1; DNA: TGTGCCCTGGGGGGGACTAGCGGGAGGAGCTACAATGAGCAGTTCTTC; CDR3: CALGGTSGRSYNEQFF
V: TRBV6-5; size: -; D: -; J: TRBJ2-7; DNA: TGTGCCAGCAGTTACTCGATACGACCCCCCCTCTACTTC; CDR3: CASSYSIRPPLYF
V: TRBV5-5; size: once; D: -; J: TRBJ1-4; DNA: TGTGCCAGCAGCCCCACGAGTTGGGCAACTAATGAAAAACTGTTTTTT; CDR3: CASSPTSWATNEKLFF
V: TRBV30; size: once; D: -; J: TRBJ1-1; DNA: TGTGCCTGGAGGATGAACACTGAAGCTTTCTTT; CDR3: CAWRMNTEAFF
V: TRBV11-1; size: -; D: -; J: TRBJ1-1; DNA: TGTGCCAGCAGCTTAGTGCATCATGGCACTGAAGCTTTCTTT; CDR3: CASSLVHHGTEAFF
V: TRBV27; size: -; D: -; J: TRBJ2-7; DNA: TGTGCCAGCAGCCTCACGGGACACCCAGTCTACGAGCAGTACTTC; CDR3: CASSLTGHPVYEQYF
V: TRBV27; size: -; D: TRBD2; J: TRBJ2-3; DNA: TGTGCCAGCAGTTTCCTGGCGGGAGGGCCGGGTGATACGCAGTATTTT; CDR3: CASSFLAGGPGDTQYF
V: TRBV27; size: -; D: -; J: TRBJ2-7; DNA: TGTGCCAGCGGGTTTTGGCCCAACGGGTGGCAGTACTTC; CDR3: CASGFWPNGWQYF
V: TRBV6-1; size: -; D: -; J: TRBJ1-5; DNA: TGTGCCAGCAGTGAAGAGGGCAGGGGTGGACGTAATCAGCCCCAGCATTTT; CDR3: CASSEEGRGGRNQPQHF
V: TRBV11-2; size: -; D: -; J: TRBJ2-1; DNA: TGTGCCAGCAGCTCCGGCTTGAGCTCCTACAATGAGCAGTTCTTC; CDR3: CASSSGLSSYNEQFF
V: TRBV5-1; size: -; D: -; J: TRBJ2-1; DNA: TGCGCCAGCAGCTTGGCCTCAGTGTACAATGAGCAGTTCTTC; CDR3: CASSLASVYNEQFF
V: TRBV10-3; size: -; D: -; J: TRBJ2-3; DNA: TGTGCCATCAGTGAGTCCGGGATCACAGATACGCAGTATTTT; CDR3: CAISESGITDTQYF
V: TRBV3-1/TRBV3-2; size: -; D: -; J: TRBJ1-5; DNA: TGTGCCAGCGGGGGGGACAGCAATCAGCCCCAGCATTTT; CDR3: CASGGDSNQPQHF
V: TRBV15; size: -; D: TRBD1; J: TRBJ1-5; DNA: TGTGCCACCAGCACCCACCCATTCGACAGGGCGGGTCAGCCCCAGCATTTT; CDR3: CATSTHPFDRAGQPQHF
V: TRBV5-3; size: -; D: -; J: TRBJ2-2; DNA: TGTGCCAGGTGGGGTAGCGGATCAAACACCGGGGAGCTGTTTTTT; CDR3: CARWGSGSNTGELFF
V: TRBV6-2/TRBV6-3; size: -; D: TRBD2; J: TRBJ2-2; DNA: TGTGCCAGCAGTTACTGGGGGGGAGGGCCTGGCGGGGAGCTGTTTTTT; CDR3: CASSYWGGGPGGELFF
V: TRBV7-9; size: once; D: TRBD1; J: TRBJ1-6; DNA: TGTGCCAGCAGCCCCGGACAGGCGAATTCACCCCTCCACTTT; CDR3: CASSPGQANSPLHF
V: TRBV19; size: -; D: -; J: TRBJ1-5; DNA: TGTGCCAGTAGCCTAGAGGGGTATAGCAATCAGCCCCAGCATTTT; CDR3: CASSLEGYSNQPQHF
V: TRBV15; size: -; D: TRBD2; J: TRBJ2-7; DNA: TGTGCCACCAGCATGACTAGCGGTCCCTACGAGCAGTACTTC; CDR3: CATSMTSGPYEQYF
V: TRBV9; size: -; D: -; J: TRBJ2-1; DNA: TGTGCCAGCAGCCCACTAGGCTCCCCCAATGAGCAGTTCTTC; CDR3: CASSPLGSPNEQFF
V: TRBV6-5; size: once; D: TRBD2; J: TRBJ2-7; DNA: TGTGCCAGCAGCCGGACTAGCGGCTACGAGCAGTACTTC; CDR3: CASSRTSGYEQYF
V: TRBV19; size: -; D: -; J: TRBJ2-7; DNA: TGTGCCAGTAGTATTACAGGTGGCGAGCAGTACTTC; CDR3: CASSITGGEQYF
V: TRBV19; size: -; D: TRBD2; J: TRBJ2-1; DNA: TGTGCCAGTAGTTTTAGCGGGAGGGATTCCTACAATGAGCAGTTCTTC; CDR3: CASSFSGRDSYNEQFF
V: TRBV14; size: -; D: -; J: TRBJ2-1; DNA: TGTGCCAGCAGCCAAGTTATTTCGGTCGGGACAAAATACAATGAGCAGTTCTTC; CDR3: CASSQVISVGTKYNEQFF
V: TRBV13; size: -; D: -; J: TRBJ2-3; DNA: TGTGCCAGCAGCGTAAGGGCGGGAAGCACAGATACGCAGTATTTT; CDR3: CASSVRAGSTDTQYF
V: TRBV5-1; size: -; D: -; J: TRBJ2-1; DNA: TGCGCCAGCGGTGCGACAGTAAACAATGAGCAGTTCTTC; CDR3: CASGATVNNEQFF
V: TRBV27; size: -; D: -; J: TRBJ1-1; DNA: TGTGCCAGCAGCTTCATAGGGGTCGCTGAAGCTTTCTTT; CDR3: CASSFIGVAEAFF
V: TRBV2; size: once; D: TRBD2; J: TRBJ2-1; DNA: TGTGCCAGCAGTGCCCCGCTAGCGGGAGACGTAACCTACAATGAGCAGTTCTTC; CDR3: CASSAPLAGDVTYNEQFF
V: TRBV12-5; size: -; D: TRBD1; J: TRBJ1-2; DNA: TGTGCTAGTGGTTTGTTGCCCCGGGACAGGATGGATGGCTACACCTTC; CDR3: CASGLLPRDRMDGYTF
V: TRBV20-1; size: -; D: TRBD1; J: TRBJ2-7; DNA: TGCAGTGCTAGTGTACCGGGACAGGGGCTCTACGAGCAGTACTTC; CDR3: CSASVPGQGLYEQYF
V: TRBV5-1; size: -; D: TRBD1; J: TRBJ2-5; DNA: TGCGCCAGCAGTTCGGGACAGCACCAAGAGACCCAGTACTTC; CDR3: CASSSGQHQETQYF
V: TRBV11-3; size: -; D: TRBD1; J: TRBJ1-5; DNA: TGTGCCAGCAGCTTAACCCGGGACAGGGGGGAGGGCAATCAGCCCCAGCATTTT; CDR3: CASSLTRDRGEGNQPQHF
V: TRBV6-1; size: -; D: -; J: TRBJ2-7; DNA: TGTGCCAGCAGTGATCAGGGCATCTCCTACGAGCAGTACTTC; CDR3: CASSDQGISYEQYF
V: TRBV6-6; size: once; D: TRBD1; J: TRBJ1-1; DNA: TGTGCCAGCAGTCTGGACAGGGCATATATGAACACTGAAGCTTTCTTT; CDR3: CASSLDRAYMNTEAFF
V: TRBV27; size: -; D: -; J: TRBJ2-5; DNA: TGTGCCAGCATATCTTCGGGGGCTAAAGAGACCCAGTACTTC; CDR3: CASISSGAKETQYF